The present entry profiles one T cell receptor (beta chain) with its context. The data were obtained in a study of blood T cell repertoires in COVID-19. Assay: immunoSEQ multiplex PCR; the TCRdb copy retains only in-frame clones and omits some. Seen here are some 350,000 clones, 80% to 90% observed once, and the top ten hold around 1%. The clonotype originates from a man aged 18 to 35 who had recovered from COVID-19. Source material: PBMCs or T cells enriched from blood (not recorded which).

This CDR3 is CASSRTTSTPGQEQFF. The CDR3 nucleotides are TGTGCCAGCAGCCGGACTACTAGCACCCCTGGTCAGGAGCAGTTCTTC. This chain uses TRBV4-2 with TRBJ2-1; maybe TRBD2 (6 bases). V lost 4 bases and J lost 10, with 23 bases in between. CDR1 is LGHNA and CDR2 is YNFKEQ in the germline V gene. This CDR3 has 16 amino acids.